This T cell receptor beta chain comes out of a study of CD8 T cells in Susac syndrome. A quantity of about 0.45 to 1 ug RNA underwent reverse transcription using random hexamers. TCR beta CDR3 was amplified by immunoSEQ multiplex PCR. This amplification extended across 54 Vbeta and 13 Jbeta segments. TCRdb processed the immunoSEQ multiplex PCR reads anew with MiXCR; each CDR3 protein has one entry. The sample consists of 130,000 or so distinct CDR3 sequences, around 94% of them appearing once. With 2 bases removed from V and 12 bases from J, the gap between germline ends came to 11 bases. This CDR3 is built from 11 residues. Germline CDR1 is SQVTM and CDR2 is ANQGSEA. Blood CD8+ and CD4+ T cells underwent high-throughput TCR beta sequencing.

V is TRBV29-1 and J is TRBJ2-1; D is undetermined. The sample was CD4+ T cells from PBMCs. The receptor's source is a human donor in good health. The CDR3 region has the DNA TGCAGCGTTGAATCGGGCCCCGGGCAGTTCTTC. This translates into CSVESGPGQFF.